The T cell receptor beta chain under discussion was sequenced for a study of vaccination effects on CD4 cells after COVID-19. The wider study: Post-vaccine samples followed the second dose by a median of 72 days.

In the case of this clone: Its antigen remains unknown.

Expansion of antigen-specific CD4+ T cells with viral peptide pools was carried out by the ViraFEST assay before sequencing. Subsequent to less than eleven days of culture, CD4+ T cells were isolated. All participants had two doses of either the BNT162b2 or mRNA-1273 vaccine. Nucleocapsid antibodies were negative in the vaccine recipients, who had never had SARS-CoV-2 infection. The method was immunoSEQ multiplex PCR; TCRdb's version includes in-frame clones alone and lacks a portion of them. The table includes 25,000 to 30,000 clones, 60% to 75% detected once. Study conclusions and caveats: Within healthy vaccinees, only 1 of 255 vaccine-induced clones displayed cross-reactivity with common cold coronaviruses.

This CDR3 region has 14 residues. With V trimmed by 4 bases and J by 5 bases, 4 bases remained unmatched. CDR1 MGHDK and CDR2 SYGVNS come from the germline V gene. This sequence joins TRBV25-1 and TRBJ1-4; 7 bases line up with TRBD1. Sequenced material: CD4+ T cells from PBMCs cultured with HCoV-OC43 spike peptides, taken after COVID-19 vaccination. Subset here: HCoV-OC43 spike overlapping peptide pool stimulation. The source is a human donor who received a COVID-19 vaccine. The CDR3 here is CASSGDSYNEKLFF. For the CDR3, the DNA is TGTGCCAGCAGTGGGGACAGCTACAATGAAAAACTGTTTTTT.